The clone carrying this TCR beta chain was counted between two and nine times. The antigen is undetermined. A universal primer site and UMIs were added as TCR cDNA was made by 5'RACE template switching. TCRdb reprocessed the 5' RACE reads via MiXCR and lists one record per CDR3 protein. The sample lists some 350,000 distinct CDR3 sequences, around 4.1% seen once, with approximately 24% in the top ten. The data were obtained in a study of T cells after yellow fever vaccination. The wider study: The authors prepared low-cell-number fractions using SMART-Seq v4 Ultra Low Input. Study-wide points: Weaker overall, the secondary response nonetheless peaked faster (day 5 versus 15). The presence of abundant clonotypes contaminating from the bulk population was possible in FACS-sorted repertoires.

Per germline, CDR1 LNHDA and CDR2 SQIVND (reference sequence). The CDR3 contains 15 residues. V was clipped by 6 bases and J by 0 bases, with 12 bases between them. Sequences were derived from PBMCs, sampled 5 days after the yellow fever booster vaccination. The clonotype comes from a man aged 18 to 29 who received the YFV17D yellow fever vaccine. V and J are TRBV19 and TRBJ2-1; D unresolved. The CDR3: CASRTKGSSYNEQFF. CDR3 bases: TGTGCCAGTAGGACGAAGGGAAGCTCCTACAATGAGCAGTTCTTC.